The 5 T cell receptor beta chains below all came from one sample that was sequenced in a study of T cell responses to AZD1222 COVID-19 vaccine. Sequenced by immunoSEQ multiplex PCR; TCRdb stores in-frame clones only, minus some. Of 95,000 to 150,000 clones listed, less than 95% are singletons. The specimen was peripheral blood, collected on day 0 of MenACWY control vaccination. These receptor sequences come from an adult in good health.

This chain joins TRBV5-1 and TRBJ2-3; TRBD2 matches at 13 bases. Germline values: CDR1 SGHRS, CDR2 YFSETQ. With 1 base clipped from V and 0 bases from J, the junction kept 5 bases outside the gene matches. The CDR3 has 18 amino acids. As DNA, the CDR3 is TGCGCCAGCAGCTTGAGAGGACTAGCGGGGGAGAGCACAGATACGCAGTATTTT. Amino acid sequence: CASSLRGLAGESTDTQYF.

The rearrangement links TRBV24-1 to TRBJ1-1, with 10 bases that match TRBD1. Germline-derived CDR1 and CDR2 are KGHDR and SFDVKD. J lost 6 bases, V lost 5 bases, and 8 bases had no gene match. There are 15 residues in the CDR3. In DNA form, the CDR3 reads TGTGCCACCAGTGCTACGACAGGGGGCATTGCTGAAGCTTTCTTT. This encodes CATSATTGGIAEAFF.

V usage is TRBV18 and J usage is TRBJ2-7, with 11 bases that match TRBD2. This CDR3 spans 17 amino acids. The germline CDR1 and CDR2 sequences are KGHSH and LQKENI. V lost 0 bases to trimming and J lost 1 base; unmatched junction nucleotides: 5. CDR3 DNA sequence: TGTGCCAGCTCACCACCGGTACTAGCGGGAGTTTCCTACGAGCAGTACTTC. Residues: CASSPPVLAGVSYEQYF. The complete variable domain, with remaining parts taken from reference TRBV18 and TRBJ2-7, reads NAGVMQNPRHLVRRRGQEARLRCSPMKGHSHVYWYRQLPEEGLKFMVYLQKENIIDESGMPKERFSAEFPKEGPSILRIQQVVRGDSAAYFCASSPPVLAGVSYEQYFGPGTRLTVT.

V gene TRBV2 combines with J gene TRBJ1-6; a weak D match, TRBD1 (5 bases). The length of the CDR3 is 15 residues. V was shortened by 2 bases and J by 5 bases, with 10 bases between the two germline ends. Germline assignment: CDR1 SNHLY and CDR2 FYNNEI. CDR3 residues: CASSETGDDNSPLHF. In DNA form, the CDR3 reads TGTGCCAGCAGTGAAACAGGAGATGATAATTCACCCCTCCACTTT.

The genes are TRBV28 and TRBJ1-4, with no clear D. Trimming pared 1 base from V and 8 bases from J, leaving 11 bases between. Germline lookup yields CDR1 MDHEN and CDR2 SYDVKM. CDR3 length: 14 residues. The CDR3 loop reads CASSLSRFREKLFF. The CDR3 DNA is TGTGCCAGCAGTTTATCTCGGTTCAGGGAAAAACTGTTTTTT.